The present entry profiles one TCR beta chain with its context. There is no known antigen for this receptor. One base away there is no much larger clone; base qualities are not given. The cohort comprised approximately 700 healthy bone marrow donors. At the time of sampling, all cohort members were nominally healthy, though unrecorded immune exposures were likely present. The donor tested CMV seronegative, placing the donor among the 350 or so seronegative members of the cohort. A peripheral blood sample was provided by each donor, and peripheral blood mononuclear cells were used for TCR beta sequencing. The Qiagen DNeasy Blood Extraction Kit was used to extract genomic DNA from the blood cell samples. The data belong to a study of cytomegalovirus exposure and HLA in healthy donors listed by TCRdb under 2017. Describing the broader study: According to an earlier analysis of a few hundred of the donors, about 180 million T cells yielded 90 million to 130 million unique TCR beta sequences and roughly 280 Gb of sequence data. About 300 gigabases of sequencing data and roughly 81 million unique TCR sequences made up an early release that covered around 640 HLA-typed donors. Among the roughly 400 genotyped donors, 81% belonged to the genetic ancestry cluster associated with self-reported Caucasian donors. The study was designed to test whether signatures of past pathogen exposure could be identified by cataloging public T cell receptors. The T cell repertoires of some 670 subjects were profiled by immunosequencing and related to cytomegalovirus serostatus. A separate validation cohort of roughly 120 different subjects was used in addition to the 666-subject first cohort. The study combined high-throughput TCR immunosequencing, statistical association of individual TCRs with disease status, and machine learning to predict cytomegalovirus infection status. In a later analysis, previously published TCR beta repertoires from 670 or so donors were re-analyzed and high-resolution HLA genotyping was added so that TCR occurrence patterns could be studied. In the later analysis, no new phenotypic data were used to find candidate immune exposures; instead, reliance was placed on TCR beta sequences and their occurrence across donors. An earlier analysis of around 640 of the donors used high-throughput TCR beta sequencing to judge whether each TCR beta V gene segment behaved as functional or pseudogenic. Alongside the repertoire data, information on donor age, sex, ethnicity and CMV serostatus was compiled. In a later genetic analysis, genome-wide SNP genotypes for about three fifths of the 666 donors were used, and that subset was treated as a discovery cohort. All discovery cohort repertoires had been generated on a single sequencing platform. HLA typing included class I and class II loci at four-digit resolution. Typing coverage differed by locus: A, B, C, DRB1 and DQB1 were typed in roughly 620-630 donors, DQA1 in about 550, DPA1 in some 610, and DPB1 in just under 490. Because of strong linkage in the cohort, roughly five DR-DQ haplotypes were treated as single units for association and clustering. Among several hundred genotyped donors of the cohort, an average of roughly 230,000 unique TCR beta nucleotide sequences was sequenced per donor, of which approximately 19% were non-productive. Results the study describes overall, beyond this receptor: A later analysis found that TCR association rates varied across HLA loci, with DRB1 alleles showing the most associated TCRs and HLA-C alleles the fewest. Compared with the approximately 600-donor mean, donors in an Asian-associated ancestry cluster had fewer N-insertions in productive TCRs, according to a later genetic analysis. Cytomegalovirus status was reported to be diagnosed by the classifier with high specificity and sensitivity in both the original and validation cohorts. When HLA alleles, especially DR and DQ, strongly co-occurred, TCR associations were difficult to assign to individual alleles. Because counts were too low, some 17 rarely observed V segments, including chromosome 9 orphons, were left out of the earlier analysis of roughly 600 of the donors. A total of 150 to 200 TCR beta chains were listed by the study as associated with cytomegalovirus. Some IMGT-functional V segments, including TRBV6-2 and TRBV6-3, could not be distinguished by the 87-base-pair reads and were therefore excluded. In an earlier analysis of about 550 of the donors, most TCR beta V segments were observed in productive rearrangements about 87% or about 30% of the time, broadly matching IMGT annotations. Immune exposure information for the cohort was limited to CMV serostatus. This cohort had only TCR beta chains sequenced, and the lack of alpha or paired-chain data limited which features could be detected. A further reported finding was that TCR beta sequences accurately predicted the HLA-A and HLA-B alleles for most subjects in the first cohort. V-gene and J-gene trimming of TCR beta chains was associated with a missense DCLRE1C variant in a later genetic analysis, and the association was replicated in an independent cohort. Linkage disequilibrium might explain the correlated functional status among segregating V segments, but an unknown experimental factor could not be ruled out. A few of the identified cytomegalovirus-associated TCR beta chains were confirmed in vitro to be specific for cytomegalovirus antigens. A later analysis reported that several top co-occurrence clusters appeared linked to parvovirus B19, influenza, CMV and Epstein-Barr virus. A cluster of highly shared sequence variants was judged likely to represent a technical artifact of the sequencing pipeline. Compared with equally common non-associated chains, HLA-associated TCR beta chains in a later analysis were more clonally expanded and had lower generation probabilities. A later analysis found that most CMV-associated TCR beta chains appeared HLA-restricted, with HLA associations seemingly driven largely by CMV exposure. Specific HLA alleles were associated with more than 15,000 TCR beta sequences at a false discovery rate of 0.05 in a later analysis. The presence/absence analyses assumed that sequencing depth was roughly uniform across donors, and that assumption may not be true. According to the authors, the approach could potentially be generalized to other disease states and immunological phenotypes. HLA typing was unavailable for some donors at each locus, so association tests used only the typed subset. Most TCR sequences were seen in very few donors, while some public TCRs were found in many individuals.

The receptor library was made with the immunoSEQ multiplex PCR assay. For the multiplex PCR, a mixture combining 60 forward primers for TCR Vbeta segments and 13 reverse primers for TCR Jbeta segments was used. The CDR3 region of rearranged TCR beta genes was amplified from genomic DNA with a multiplex PCR assay. The amplified TCR beta libraries were sequenced on the Illumina HiSeq System as 87-base-pair reads. In the original analysis: In a later analysis, about 80 million unique TCR beta chains were counted across the roughly 610 repertoires, and roughly 10 million of these chains were shared by at least two donors. To remove PCR and sequencing errors, raw reads were error-corrected and collapsed into unique sequences using a nearest-neighbor algorithm that merged closely related sequences. To assign V, D and J gene segments, CDR3 sequences were aligned to IMGT reference sequences. For a sequence to be retained, a match of at least six nucleotides to both a V gene segment and a J gene segment was required. Rearrangements were called productive when the CDR3 lacked stop codons and stayed in frame with V and J; all others were non-productive. CDR3 was defined according to IMGT convention as the region running from the second conserved V-encoded cysteine to the conserved J-encoded phenylalanine. The earlier analysis of 500 to 600 of the donors excluded sequences that lacked an unambiguous match to a single V gene segment. An earlier analysis of some 610 of the donors called V segments functional above 56.7% productive rearrangements and segregating when the between-donor standard deviation exceeded 5%. A statistical classification framework was developed to diagnose cytomegalovirus status using the catalog of TCR beta chain sequences. V and J gene assignment, in a later analysis, came from comparing TCR nucleotide sequences with IMGT/GENE-DB human TR gene sequences. Using the TCRdist pipeline, a later analysis assigned CDR3 sequences along with most-parsimonious VDJ recombination scenarios. In a later analysis, each TCR beta chain was defined by its CDR3 amino acid sequence together with its V-gene family, and reads without a unique V-gene family were excluded. A later analysis removed roughly 590 highly shared, low-generation-probability nucleotide sequences to deal with suspected cross-contamination and a sequencing artifact. In a later analysis, a clonal expansion index was calculated for each public chain from normalized within-repertoire ranks of inferred template counts. In a later analysis, generation probabilities were computed with a VDJ recombination model fitted to out-of-frame rearrangements, and the resulting probabilities were checked against IGoR. In a later analysis, hypergeometric tests were used to score TCR-TCR, TCR-HLA and TCR-CMV co-occurrence, with a repertoire-size bias correction applied to TCR pairs. False discovery rates were estimated in a later analysis by permuting HLA or CMV assignments 20 times. A later analysis grouped co-occurring TCRs with DBSCAN, adding TCRdist sequence similarity when clustering within HLA-allele-positive subsets. For co-occurrence clustering, repertoires with fewer than 30,000 or more than 120,000 public chains were excluded, along with a handful of repertoires with anomalous nucleotide sharing. As stored in TCRdb, this immuneACCESS dataset retains in-frame rearrangements with V and J assigned. A fraction of the clones does not appear; measured against another copy, unresolved V genes explain less than half of the discrepancy, and the remainder lacks a known reason. V and J calls and clone size are copied from that table; D and trimming were computed from the DNA. This sample comprises about 100,000 clones, roughly three quarters of them detected only once. The top ten clones comprise approximately 2% of the sample.

There are 14 amino acids in the CDR3, from cysteine to phenylalanine inclusive. Solely the CDR3 DNA is kept, with 42 bases framed from the first base. CDR1 and CDR2, per the germline V gene, are MDHEN and SYDVKM. Trimming costs V 4 bases and J 6 bases, and their ends lie 13 bases apart. The rearranged segments are TRBV28 and TRBJ1-5; a tentative D match to TRBD1 spans 5 bases. Sequenced input: PBMCs. The clonotype originates from a woman in her forties in good health and CMV-seronegative. The DNA reads as follows: TGTGCCAGCAGTTCCCCAGGGAATGGTCAGCCCCAGCATTTT. This codes for CASSSPGNGQPQHF. Where the CDR3 stops, the reference TRBV28 and TRBJ1-5 genes take over; the full variable domain is DVKVTQSSRYLVKRTGEKVFLECVQDMDHENMFWYRQDPGLGLRLIYFSYDVKMKEKGDIPEGYSVSREKKERFSLILESASTNQTSMYLCASSSPGNGQPQHFGDGTRLSIL.